This is a list of T cell receptor beta chains from one sample in a study of response to subunit inactivated influenza vaccine. TCRdb itself ran the RT-PCR reads through MiXCR, one entry per CDR3 protein. The sample consists of some 570,000 distinct CDR3 sequences, approximately 11% of them appearing once. The same sample was also used in a study of T cells expressing NK-cell markers.

The specimen comprised PBMCs from blood, sampled on the day of vaccination. These receptors were obtained from a middle-aged man who received an inactivated influenza vaccine. CDR3s include the opening cysteine and the closing phenylalanine or tryptophan. Each record gives: J gene, V gene, D gene, clone size, CDR3 DNA, CDR3 protein. The D gene is left open where the match is weak. The size field is filled for only some rows; it gives once, few, many or a size class.

J gene: TRBJ1-4
V gene: TRBV14
D gene: .
clone size: few
CDR3 DNA: TGTGCCAGCAGCCCCTGGGGCGAGTATGAAAAACTGTTTTTT
CDR3 protein: CASSPWGEYEKLFF

J gene: TRBJ2-1
V gene: TRBV4-2
D gene: TRBD2
clone size: few
CDR3 DNA: TGTGCCAGCAGCGCTAGCGGGGGATACTCCTACAATGAGCAGTTCTTC
CDR3 protein: CASSASGGYSYNEQFF

J gene: TRBJ1-3
V gene: TRBV7-9
D gene: .
clone size: .
CDR3 DNA: TGTGCCAGCAGCTTGGACGGTGGAAACACCATGTATTTT
CDR3 protein: CASSLDGGNTMYF

J gene: TRBJ2-1
V gene: TRBV12-3/TRBV12-4
D gene: .
clone size: few
CDR3 DNA: TGTGCCAGCAGCTTACTCAACTACAATGAGCAGTTCTTC
CDR3 protein: CASSLLNYNEQFF

J gene: TRBJ1-1
V gene: TRBV12-3/TRBV12-4
D gene: TRBD1
clone size: few
CDR3 DNA: TGTGCCAGCAGTTTTATCGGGACAGGCACTGAAGCTTTCTTT
CDR3 protein: CASSFIGTGTEAFF

J gene: TRBJ2-4
V gene: TRBV2
D gene: .
clone size: .
CDR3 DNA: TGTGCCAGCAGTGAATCCGGGGTTGGGAACATTCAGTACTTC
CDR3 protein: CASSESGVGNIQYF

J gene: TRBJ2-7
V gene: TRBV28
D gene: TRBD2
clone size: few
CDR3 DNA: TGTGCCAGCATCATGGGGGGGAGAAGGAACGAGCAGTACTTC
CDR3 protein: CASIMGGRRNEQYF

J gene: TRBJ2-1
V gene: TRBV2
D gene: .
clone size: .
CDR3 DNA: TGTGCCAGCAGTGGTAGCAGGGAACAGTTCTTC
CDR3 protein: CASSGSREQFF

J gene: TRBJ2-2
V gene: TRBV5-1
D gene: TRBD2
clone size: few
CDR3 DNA: TGCGCCAGTATCGGACTAGCGGGGACCGGGGAGCTGTTTTTT
CDR3 protein: CASIGLAGTGELFF

J gene: TRBJ2-6
V gene: TRBV12-3/TRBV12-4
D gene: TRBD1
clone size: .
CDR3 DNA: TGTGCCAGCTGTCGATACGGACAGGGGACGACCTCTGGGGCCAACGTCCTGACTTTC
CDR3 protein: CASCRYGQGTTSGANVLTF

J gene: TRBJ2-5
V gene: TRBV9
D gene: .
clone size: many
CDR3 DNA: TGTGCCAGCAGCGTAGGACAGCAAGAGACCCAGTACTTC
CDR3 protein: CASSVGQQETQYF

J gene: TRBJ2-7
V gene: TRBV7-9
D gene: TRBD1
clone size: .
CDR3 DNA: TGTGCCAGCAGTCCGTTATTGGGGACAGGGGCCTACGAGCAGTACTTC
CDR3 protein: CASSPLLGTGAYEQYF

J gene: TRBJ1-6
V gene: TRBV4-1
D gene: .
clone size: .
CDR3 DNA: TGCGCCAGCAGCCAAGAAGTATATAATTCACCCCTCCACTTT
CDR3 protein: CASSQEVYNSPLHF

J gene: TRBJ2-7
V gene: TRBV4-1
D gene: TRBD1
clone size: .
CDR3 DNA: TGCGCCAGCAGGTCGACAGGGAGAACAACGAACGAGCAGTACTTC
CDR3 protein: CASRSTGRTTNEQYF